Listed below are T cell receptor beta chains from one sample, sequenced in a study of beta chain features in type 1 diabetes. Here immunoSEQ multiplex PCR was the method, and the copy in TCRdb shows in-frame clones only, minus some. Of 600,000 to 700,000 clones in the sample, over 10% were seen once. The material sequenced was naive CD4+ T cells from blood. Receptor source: a man aged 30 to 39 with type 1 diabetes. Both conserved end residues are part of each CDR3. The order of the fields is V gene, clone size, D gene, J gene, CDR3 DNA, CDR3 protein. A D gene is named only where the DNA matches it firmly. Clone size appears in some rows only: once, few, many, or a class for an expanded clone.

>TRBV14|few|NA|TRBJ1-4
TGTGCCAGCAGCCAAGCTGGGGTTAGTACGGAAAAACTGTTTTTT
CASSQAGVSTEKLFF
>TRBV7-3|NA|NA|TRBJ1-2
TGTGCCAGCAGCCCCAGCCCGGGCAGCTATGGCTACACCTTC
CASSPSPGSYGYTF
>TRBV29-1|few|NA|TRBJ1-2
TGCAGCGTTACAGCTAACTATGGCTACACCTTC
CSVTANYGYTF
>TRBV14|few|NA|TRBJ1-3
TGTGCCAGCAGCCATGTGAGGGGGTCGACTGGAAACACCATATATTTT
CASSHVRGSTGNTIYF
>TRBV7-3|NA|TRBD1|TRBJ2-6
TGTGCCAGCAGCCCAGGAAGGGGGCACTCTGGGGCCAACGTCCTGACTTTC
CASSPGRGHSGANVLTF
>TRBV12-5|NA|TRBD1|TRBJ2-4
TGTGCTAGTGCCCAAACAGGGGGCAACATTCAGTACTTC
CASAQTGGNIQYF
>TRBV10-3|NA|NA|TRBJ2-4
TGTGCCATCTTGCAGCCAGGGAGAAACATTCAGTACTTC
CAILQPGRNIQYF
>TRBV11-3|few|NA|TRBJ1-1
TGTGCCAGCAGCTACGGGACCTTGAACACTGAAGCTTTCTTT
CASSYGTLNTEAFF
>TRBV7-9|few|TRBD1|TRBJ1-2
TGTGCCAGCGGGACAGGGGCCGATATCGGCTACACCTTC
CASGTGADIGYTF
>TRBV19|few|NA|TRBJ1-1
TGTGCCAGTAGGAGGACAGACAACACTGAAGCTTTCTTT
CASRRTDNTEAFF
>TRBV5-1|few|TRBD1|TRBJ1-2
TGCGCCAGCAGCTCGGGACAGCTCACTAACTATGGCTACACCTTC
CASSSGQLTNYGYTF
>TRBV7-2|few|TRBD1|TRBJ1-4
TGTGCCAGCAGCTTCGACAGGGGGTCGGGAGAAAAACTGTTTTTT
CASSFDRGSGEKLFF
>TRBV9|NA|TRBD2|TRBJ2-6
TGTGCCAGCAGCGTAGCGGGGGGGCAGGCCAACGTCCTGACTTTC
CASSVAGGQANVLTF
>TRBV20-1|few|NA|TRBJ2-1
TGCAGTGCTAGTGACAATGAGCAGTTCTTC
CSASDNEQFF
>TRBV28|few|NA|TRBJ2-3
TGTGCCAGCAAACAGGGAGGATTGACAGATACGCAGTATTTT
CASKQGGLTDTQYF
>TRBV15|NA|NA|TRBJ2-4
TGTGCCACCAGCAGAGAAAAAGGGAGACATGACAAAAACATTCAGTACTTC
CATSREKGRHDKNIQYF
>TRBV30|NA|NA|TRBJ1-2
TGTGCCTGGAGTTGGAGCTATGGCTACACCTTC
CAWSWSYGYTF
>TRBV27|NA|NA|TRBJ2-2
TGTGCCAGCAGTTTATTGCCCGGGAACACCGGGGAGCTGTTTTTT
CASSLLPGNTGELFF
>TRBV5-1|NA|TRBD2|TRBJ2-5
TGCGCCAGCAGCCGGATGACTAGCGGGGGGTCGGAGACCCAGTACTTC
CASSRMTSGGSETQYF
>TRBV2|few|NA|TRBJ2-5
TGTGCCAGCCTCTCCAGGGATATGGGAGGAGAGACCCAGTACTTC
CASLSRDMGGETQYF
>TRBV27|NA|NA|TRBJ1-2
TGTGCCAGCATATCGACCGGAACCTACAAGTTCCTCGGTGGCTACACCTTC
CASISTGTYKFLGGYTF
>TRBV30|few|NA|TRBJ2-2
TGTGCCTCGGGGCTTTCCGGGGAGCTGTTTTTT
CASGLSGELFF
>TRBV5-4|NA|NA|TRBJ2-5
TGTGCCAGCAGCTTGGGGGACCCAGTGGGGAAGACCCAGTACTTC
CASSLGDPVGKTQYF
>TRBV10-3|NA|TRBD1|TRBJ1-1
TGTGCCATCAGTGCTTTCGGACAGGGGGCCGGAGAAGCTTTCTTT
CAISAFGQGAGEAFF
>TRBV5-4|NA|NA|TRBJ2-6
TGTGCCAGCGCTCAGGACGGAAGTTGGGCTGGGGCCAACGTCCTGACTTTC
CASAQDGSWAGANVLTF
>TRBV18|NA|NA|TRBJ2-5
TGTGCCAGCTCACCCGCTGGAAGGGAAGAGACCCAGTACTTC
CASSPAGREETQYF
>TRBV29-1|few|NA|TRBJ1-2
TGCAGCGTTGAAGGGGGTGGAAGAAACTATGGCTACACCTTC
CSVEGGGRNYGYTF
>TRBV7-9|NA|NA|TRBJ1-4
TGTGCCAGCAGCAGCGGGGGGAAACTGTTTTTT
CASSSGGKLFF
>TRBV27|NA|TRBD1|TRBJ2-3
TGTGCCAGCAGGGACAGGGCCACGGATACGCAGTATTTT
CASRDRATDTQYF
>TRBV7-9|few|NA|TRBJ2-6
TGTGCCAGCAGCTTAGGAGGGGCTGGGGCCAACGTCCTGACTTTC
CASSLGGAGANVLTF
>TRBV5-6|NA|NA|TRBJ2-7
TGTGCCAGCAGCTTCCGGGCCCTGTCCTACGAGCAGTACTTC
CASSFRALSYEQYF
>TRBV11-3|NA|TRBD1|TRBJ2-5
TGTGCCAGCAGCCCTGGGACAGCCCAAGAGACCCAGTACTTC
CASSPGTAQETQYF